This TCR beta chain was recovered during a study of cytomegalovirus exposure and HLA in healthy donors. At the level of the study: Of some 400 genotyped donors, roughly 86% clustered with self-reported Caucasian donors.

Study outcomes and limitations: A later analysis found TCR association rates differed by HLA locus, highest for DRB1 and lowest for HLA-C. Judged likely to be a sequencing artifact was a cluster of highly shared sequence variants.

Germline values: CDR1 SGHNT, CDR2 YYREEE (reference sequence). The CDR3 loop spans 14 amino acids. V was clipped by 4 bases and J by 0 bases; unmatched bases: 1. Details on this clone: Its antigen is currently unknown.

Primers for the PCR totalled 60 Vbeta and 13 Jbeta. The protocol was immunoSEQ multiplex PCR, while the TCRdb copy is restricted to in-frame clones and leaves out a portion. The table includes about 170,000 clones, over 80% detected once. The chain is built from TRBV5-4 and TRBJ1-1; 9 bases align to TRBD1. Source material: PBMCs. The receptor was derived from a boy aged 2-9 years in good health and CMV-seronegative. CDR3: CASSGDRVNTEAFF. In DNA form, the CDR3 reads TGTGCCAGCAGCGGGGACAGGGTGAACACTGAAGCTTTCTTT.